The T cell receptor (beta chain) under discussion was sequenced for a study of T cell responses to AZD1222 COVID-19 vaccine. Overall study findings and caveats: Females outnumbered males among donors, who were mostly white British; clonal diversity was possibly underestimated. Targeting of unmutated variant regions was reportedly seen in nearly half of spike-specific TCRs.

Notes on this clone: Its specificity is not known.

Some clones are missing from TCRdb's copy, which holds only in-frame ones; the method was immunoSEQ multiplex PCR. This table holds approximately 98,000 clones, approximately 89% found once. The CDR3 has 14 residues. CDR1 is LGHDT, CDR2 YNNKEL, per germline (reference sequence). With 4 bases removed from V and 4 bases from J, the gap between germline ends came to 11 bases. The chain uses TRBV3-1 (or the pseudogene TRBV3-2) and TRBJ1-3, with D possibly matching TRBD1 (6 bases). Source: peripheral blood, taken on day 0 of MenACWY control vaccination. The receptor was derived from an adult in good health. CDR3 in amino acids: CASSPRDNGNTIYF. Written as DNA, the CDR3 is TGTGCCAGCAGCCCTCGGGACAACGGAAACACCATATATTTT.